This paragraph reports one T cell receptor beta chain. The target of this receptor is not known. No base quality information exists; no much larger clone differs at one position. The data were taken from a study of blood T cells in healthy people across ages (dated by TCRdb to 2015 to 2017). The study in broad terms: In model experiments, roughly one uniquely barcoded TCR beta cDNA molecule per two T cells was captured by template switching. Donors of different ages were randomly distributed across sequencing lanes to avoid experimental bias. Four age groups were formed from the donors: young (average about 17 years), middle-aged (around 37), aged (roughly 56) and long-lived (around 82). Two additional independent replicas of 1 million unique cDNA reads from the same blood draw were analyzed for two donors (one aged 18 to 30 and one aged 80 or older). The study measured age-related changes in TCR beta repertoire diversity using deep sequencing normalized with unique cDNA molecular identifiers.

Receptors were amplified or captured by 5' RACE. These reads were obtained on an Illumina HiSeq 2500. A second PCR of roughly 7 to 11 cycles was performed with a sample-barcoded 5' primer and a J-beta primer mix. A template-switch 5' adaptor carrying 12 random nucleotides introduced a unique molecular identifier onto each TCR beta cDNA molecule. Each sample yielded at least 3 million CDR3-containing paired-end reads. First-strand cDNA was synthesized from all RNA with the Mint cDNA synthesis kit, primed by a TRBC-specific oligonucleotide. All cDNA was treated with uracil-DNA glycosylase and then went through a first 18-cycle PCR with the universal primers M1SS and BC2_uni_R. The study's processing was this. For normalization, 1 million high-quality reads, each with a distinct molecular identifier, were randomly selected from each sample. Reads sharing molecular identifiers were discarded rather than binned into consensus sequences. MiTCR, set to a Q25 quality threshold and the strictest error-elimination algorithm, was used for CDR3 identification, clonotype clustering and error correction. A nonparametric unseen species model using Euler transformation provided a lower-bound estimate of total TCR beta diversity. In TCRdb, the public reads were trimmed at Q25 with fastp and aligned with MiXCR, with productive beta chains retained. Entries are consolidated by CDR3 protein sequence, retaining the most common genes and DNA. TCRdb's processing, not the authors' own work, is the source of the V and J calls. Recorded for this sample are 800,000 to 1,000,000 distinct CDR3 sequences; roughly 50% of them occurred a single time. Clones ranked in the top ten supply around 15% of the sample.

Donors were approximately 42 systemically healthy Caucasian individuals from Russia aged roughly 6 to 95 years. Each donor gave approximately 10 milliliters of peripheral blood, collected into EDTA-treated Vacutainer tubes. PBMCs were isolated by Ficoll-Paque density-gradient centrifugation, with at least 6.5 million obtained per sample. Total RNA, at least 5 micrograms per sample, was extracted from PBMCs with Trizol reagent. The percentages of naive CD45RAhigh/CD27high T cells were determined by flow cytometry on a PBMC aliquot from every donor. Summary of the overall study and its limitations: There was a strong correlation between observed TCR beta diversity and the percentage of naive T cells measured by flow cytometry. Bulk unsorted PBMC profiling prevented conclusive comparison of naive and antigen-experienced compartments. Compared with the aged group, the long-lived group had more naive CD4+ T cells, fewer expanded clones and increased TCR diversity, suggesting age selection. Total diversity estimates from one million sequenced T cells were considered lower bounds and underestimates. Observed TCR beta diversity per million T cells fell roughly linearly with age, and a significant reduction was already apparent by age approximately 41. Donor CMV infection status was unknown, potentially confounding age-related changes in expanded clonotypes.

Sequenced sample: blood. The sequence derives from a man aged 25 to 45 in good health.

In nucleotides, the sequence is TGCGCCAGCAGCCTAGGGGGGGTTAATGAAAAACTGTTTTTT. Its translation reads: CASSLGGVNEKLFF. Rearrangement joined TRBV4-3 to TRBJ1-4; the D segment could be TRBD1, given 6 matching bases. The CDR3 holds 14 amino acids from the cysteine to the phenylalanine. Only the CDR3 part of the read is kept: 42 bases, read in frame from the first base. V is cut by 4 bases and J by 4 bases, and the space between the germline ends is 10 bases. CDR1 and CDR2 are drawn from the germline V gene: LGHNA, YSLEER.